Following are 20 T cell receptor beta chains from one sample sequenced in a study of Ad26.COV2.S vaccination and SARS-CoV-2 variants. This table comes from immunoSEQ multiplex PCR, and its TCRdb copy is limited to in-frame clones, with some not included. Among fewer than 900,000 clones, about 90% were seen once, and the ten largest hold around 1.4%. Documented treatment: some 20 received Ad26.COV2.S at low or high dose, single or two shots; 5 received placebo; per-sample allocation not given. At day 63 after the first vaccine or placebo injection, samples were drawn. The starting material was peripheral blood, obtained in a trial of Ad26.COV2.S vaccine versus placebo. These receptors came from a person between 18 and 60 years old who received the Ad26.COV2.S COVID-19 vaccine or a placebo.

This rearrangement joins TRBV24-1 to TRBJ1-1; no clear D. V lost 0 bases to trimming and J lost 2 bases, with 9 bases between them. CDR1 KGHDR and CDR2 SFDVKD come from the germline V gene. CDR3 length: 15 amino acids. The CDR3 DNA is TGTGCCACCAGTGATTTGAGGACGGTAAACACTGAAGCTTTCTTT. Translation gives CATSDLRTVNTEAFF.

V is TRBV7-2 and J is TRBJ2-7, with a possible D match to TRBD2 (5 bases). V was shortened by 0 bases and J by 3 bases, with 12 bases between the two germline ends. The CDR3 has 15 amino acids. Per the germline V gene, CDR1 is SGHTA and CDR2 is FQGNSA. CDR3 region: CASSLAVAGDYEQYF. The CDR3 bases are TGTGCCAGCAGCTTAGCTGTGGCCGGGGACTACGAGCAGTACTTC.

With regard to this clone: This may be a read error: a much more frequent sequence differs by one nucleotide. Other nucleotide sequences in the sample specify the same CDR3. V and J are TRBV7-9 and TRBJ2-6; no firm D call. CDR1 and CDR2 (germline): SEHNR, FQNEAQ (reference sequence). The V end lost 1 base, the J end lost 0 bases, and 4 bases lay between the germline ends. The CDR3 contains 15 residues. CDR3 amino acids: CASSLDGSGANVLTF. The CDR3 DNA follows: TGTGCCAGCAGCTTAGACGGCTCTGGGGCCAACGTCCTGACTTTC.

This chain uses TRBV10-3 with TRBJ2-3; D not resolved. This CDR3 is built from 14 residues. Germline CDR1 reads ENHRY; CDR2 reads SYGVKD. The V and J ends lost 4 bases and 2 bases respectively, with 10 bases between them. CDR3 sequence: CAISGALHTDTQYF. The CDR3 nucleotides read TGTGCCATCAGTGGGGCCTTACACACAGATACGCAGTATTTT.

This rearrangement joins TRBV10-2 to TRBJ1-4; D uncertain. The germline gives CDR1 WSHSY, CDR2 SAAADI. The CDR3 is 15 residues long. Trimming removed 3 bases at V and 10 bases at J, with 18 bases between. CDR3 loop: CASSDPTPQMGKLFF. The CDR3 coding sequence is TGCGCCAGCAGTGATCCCACACCTCAAATGGGAAAACTGTTTTTT.

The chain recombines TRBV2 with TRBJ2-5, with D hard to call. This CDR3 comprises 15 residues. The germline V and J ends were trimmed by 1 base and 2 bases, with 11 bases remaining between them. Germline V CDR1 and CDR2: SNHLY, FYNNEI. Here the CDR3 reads CASSEVVGLQETQYF. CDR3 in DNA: TGTGCCAGCAGTGAAGTGGTGGGTCTTCAAGAGACCCAGTACTTC.

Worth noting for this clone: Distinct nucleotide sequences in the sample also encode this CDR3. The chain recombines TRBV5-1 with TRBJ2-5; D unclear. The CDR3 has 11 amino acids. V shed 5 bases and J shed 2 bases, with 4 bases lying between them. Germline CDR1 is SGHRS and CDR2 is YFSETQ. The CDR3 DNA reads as TGCGCCAGCAGTCTTCAAGAGACCCAGTACTTC. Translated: CASSLQETQYF. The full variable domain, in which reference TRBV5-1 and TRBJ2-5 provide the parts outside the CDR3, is KAGVTQTPRYLIKTRGQQVTLSCSPISGHRSVSWYQQTPGQGLQFLFEYFSETQRNKGNFPGRFSGRQFSNSRSEMNVSTLELGDSALYLCASSLQETQYFGPGTRLLVL.

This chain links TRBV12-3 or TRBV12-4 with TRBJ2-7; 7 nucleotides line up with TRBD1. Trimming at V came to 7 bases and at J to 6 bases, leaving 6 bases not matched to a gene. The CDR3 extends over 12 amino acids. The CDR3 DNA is TGTGCCAGCAAAAATGACAGGGCCGAGCAGTACTTC. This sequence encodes CASKNDRAEQYF.

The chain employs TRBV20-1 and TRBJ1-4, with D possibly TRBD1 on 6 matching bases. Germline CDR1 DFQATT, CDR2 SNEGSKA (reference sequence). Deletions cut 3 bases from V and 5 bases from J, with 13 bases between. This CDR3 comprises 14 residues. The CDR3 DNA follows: TGCAGTGCTAGTTCGGGGGCGCTGAATGAAAAACTGTTTTTT. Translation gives CSASSGALNEKLFF.

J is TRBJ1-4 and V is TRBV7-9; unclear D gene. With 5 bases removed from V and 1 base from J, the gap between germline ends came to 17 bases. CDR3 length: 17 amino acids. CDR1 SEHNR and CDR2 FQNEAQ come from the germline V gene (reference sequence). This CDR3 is CASSPRGRAETNEKLFF. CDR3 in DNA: TGTGCCAGCAGCCCGCGAGGGAGGGCCGAAACTAATGAAAAACTGTTTTTT.

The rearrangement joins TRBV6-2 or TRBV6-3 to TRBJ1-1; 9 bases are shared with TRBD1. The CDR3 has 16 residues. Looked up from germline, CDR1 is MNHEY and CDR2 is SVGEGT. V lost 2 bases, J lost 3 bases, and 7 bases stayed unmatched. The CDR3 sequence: CASSYGWDRVDTEAFF. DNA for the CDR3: TGTGCCAGCAGTTACGGGTGGGACAGGGTGGACACTGAAGCTTTCTTT.

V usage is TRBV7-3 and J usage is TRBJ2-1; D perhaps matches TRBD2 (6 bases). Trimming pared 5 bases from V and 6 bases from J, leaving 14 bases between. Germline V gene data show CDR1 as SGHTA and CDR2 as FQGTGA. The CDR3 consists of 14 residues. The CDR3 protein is CASSLAGGFNEQFF. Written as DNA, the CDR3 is TGTGCCAGCAGCCTCGCCGGGGGATTCAATGAGCAGTTCTTC.

The CDR3 coding sequence is TGTGCCAGCAGCTTAGGCGGGAGAATCTACAATGAGCAGTTCTTC. It is translated as CASSLGGRIYNEQFF. The rearrangement uses TRBV13 and TRBJ2-1, with D tentatively TRBD2 (6 bases). From germline, CDR1 is PRHDT and CDR2 FYEKMQ (reference sequence). Trimming took 0 bases from V and 3 from J, leaving 9 bases between them. The CDR3 runs to 15 residues.

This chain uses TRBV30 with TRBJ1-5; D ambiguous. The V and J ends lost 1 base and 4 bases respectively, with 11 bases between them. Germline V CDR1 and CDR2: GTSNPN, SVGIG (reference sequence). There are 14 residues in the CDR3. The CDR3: CAWSAALGNQPQHF. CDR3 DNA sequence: TGTGCCTGGAGTGCCGCACTAGGGAATCAGCCCCAGCATTTT.

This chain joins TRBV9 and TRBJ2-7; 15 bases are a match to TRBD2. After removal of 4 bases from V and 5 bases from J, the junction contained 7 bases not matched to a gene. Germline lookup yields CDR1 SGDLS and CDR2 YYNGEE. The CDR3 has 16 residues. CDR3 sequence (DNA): TGTGCCAGCAGCCCACGGACTAGCGGGAGGGGCCACGAGCAGTACTTC. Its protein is CASSPRTSGRGHEQYF. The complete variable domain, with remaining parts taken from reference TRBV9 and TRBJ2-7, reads DSGVTQTPKHLITATGQRVTLRCSPRSGDLSVYWYQQSLDQGLQFLIQYYNGEERAKGNILERFSAQQFPDLHSELNLSSLELGDSALYFCASSPRTSGRGHEQYFGPGTRLTVT.

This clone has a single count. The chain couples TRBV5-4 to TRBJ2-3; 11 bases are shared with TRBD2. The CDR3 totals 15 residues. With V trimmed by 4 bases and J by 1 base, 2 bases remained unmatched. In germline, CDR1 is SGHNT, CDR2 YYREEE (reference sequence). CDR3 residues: CASSKGLAGTDTQYF. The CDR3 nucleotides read TGTGCCAGCAGCAAGGGACTAGCGGGCACAGATACGCAGTATTTT. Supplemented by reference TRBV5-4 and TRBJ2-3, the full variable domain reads ETGVTQSPTHLIKTRGQQVTLRCSSQSGHNTVSWYQQALGQGPQFIFQYYREEENGRGNFPPRFSGLQFPNYSSELNVNALELDDSALYLCASSKGLAGTDTQYFGPGTRLTVL.

The CDR3 protein is CASSLAQGVREQYF. The CDR3 nucleotides read TGTGCCAGCAGCTTAGCACAGGGAGTAAGGGAGCAGTACTTC. The J gene is TRBJ2-7, the V gene TRBV7-2; weak D call: TRBD1 (6 bases). The CDR3 contains 14 residues. The germline gives CDR1 SGHTA, CDR2 FQGNSA. Between the trimmed V and J ends, which lost 0 bases and 7 bases, there was a span of 13 bases.

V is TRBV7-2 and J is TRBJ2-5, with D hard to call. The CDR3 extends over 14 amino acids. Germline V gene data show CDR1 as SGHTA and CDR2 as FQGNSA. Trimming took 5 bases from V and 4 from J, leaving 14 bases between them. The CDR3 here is CASSPGPLTETQYF. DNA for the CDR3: TGTGCCAGCAGCCCTGGACCCTTAACAGAGACCCAGTACTTC.

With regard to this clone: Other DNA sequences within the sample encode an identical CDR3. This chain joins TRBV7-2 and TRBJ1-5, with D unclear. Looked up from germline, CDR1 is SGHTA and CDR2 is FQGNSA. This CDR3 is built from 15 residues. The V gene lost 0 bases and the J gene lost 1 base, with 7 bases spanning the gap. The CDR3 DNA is TGTGCCAGCAGCTTAGCGGCAGGCAGCAATCAGCCCCAGCATTTT. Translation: CASSLAAGSNQPQHF. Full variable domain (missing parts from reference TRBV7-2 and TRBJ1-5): GAGVSQSPSNKVTEKGKDVELRCDPISGHTALYWYRQSLGQGLEFLIYFQGNSAPDKSGLPSDRFSAERTGGSVSTLTIQRTQQEDSAVYLCASSLAAGSNQPQHFGDGTRLSIL.

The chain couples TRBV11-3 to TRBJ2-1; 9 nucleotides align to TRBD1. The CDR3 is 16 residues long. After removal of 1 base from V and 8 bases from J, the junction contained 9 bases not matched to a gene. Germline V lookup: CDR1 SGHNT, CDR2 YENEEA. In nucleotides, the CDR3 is TGTGCCAGCAGCTTAGTGTCGGGACAGGGTAGGGATGAGCAGTTCTTC. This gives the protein CASSLVSGQGRDEQFF. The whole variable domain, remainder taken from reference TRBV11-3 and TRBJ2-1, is EAGVVQSPRYKIIEKKQPVAFWCNPISGHNTLYWYLQNLGQGPELLIRYENEEAVDDSQLPKDRFSAERLKGVDSTLKIQPAELGDSAVYLCASSLVSGQGRDEQFFGPGTRLTVL.